These 28 T cell receptor beta chains originate from one sample sequenced in a study of blood T cell repertoires in COVID-19. Libraries were prepared by immunoSEQ multiplex PCR; TCRdb keeps only in-frame clonotypes and omits some of them. The table has over 75,000 clones, about 78% seen once; the top ten hold more than 15%. Sequencing input: peripheral blood. The receptors were gathered from a human donor in a cohort sampled during active COVID-19.

This chain uses TRBV29-1 with TRBJ1-5, with D possibly being TRBD1 (5 bases). Per the germline V gene, CDR1 is SQVTM and CDR2 is ANQGSEA. The CDR3 runs to 14 residues. V shed 4 bases and J shed 6 bases, with 16 bases lying between them. Here the CDR3 reads CSVVPGGAGQPQHF. The CDR3 coding sequence is TGCAGCGTTGTACCCGGGGGAGCAGGTCAGCCCCAGCATTTT.

The chain links TRBV10-3 to TRBJ2-1, with D possibly being TRBD2 (5 bases). The CDR3 sequence is 12 residues long. Trimming removed 4 bases from V and 9 bases from J, with 10 bases in between. Germline CDR1 ENHRY, CDR2 SYGVKD. CDR3 residues: CAISAGGGEQFF. The CDR3 nucleotides are TGTGCCATCAGTGCGGGTGGAGGTGAGCAGTTCTTC.

The genes are TRBV7-7 and TRBJ2-5, with TRBD2 matching 11 bases. This CDR3 is built from 19 residues. The ends lost 2 bases at V and 0 bases at J; junction bases unmatched: 11. Germline CDR1 SSHAT, CDR2 FNYEAQ (reference sequence). The CDR3 protein is CASSLQPGLAEGYQETQYF. CDR3 coding DNA: TGTGCCAGCAGCTTACAACCGGGACTAGCGGAGGGGTACCAAGAGACCCAGTACTTC.

J is TRBJ2-7 and V is TRBV30; 7 positions match TRBD1. V was pared by 8 bases and J by 2 bases, with 12 bases of the junction left unmatched. Germline CDR1 is GTSNPN and CDR2 is SVGIG (reference sequence). The CDR3 is 14 amino acids. The CDR3 DNA follows: TGTGCCGGAGACGTGCCTGACAGGGCCTACGAGCAGTACGTC. Translated, it gives CAGDVPDRAYEQYV.

The rearrangement joins TRBV9 to TRBJ1-4, with 9 bases lining up with TRBD1. CDR3 length: 17 amino acids. Germline values: CDR1 SGDLS, CDR2 YYNGEE. V shed 0 bases and J 7 bases; nucleotides not matched to a gene: 10. The CDR3 region has the DNA TGTGCCAGCAGCGTAGGGCTCAACAGGGGGCATGGTGAAAAACTGTTTTTT. Its protein is CASSVGLNRGHGEKLFF.

The chain recombines TRBV19 with TRBJ1-2, with 9 bases lining up with TRBD1. V dropped 7 bases and J dropped 3; count of bases not matched to a gene: 12. Germline CDR1 is LNHDA and CDR2 is SQIVND (reference sequence). This CDR3 is 16 amino acids long. Here the CDR3 reads CASTFKGQGIHYGYTF. CDR3 bases: TGTGCCAGTACTTTTAAAGGACAGGGGATTCACTATGGCTACACCTTC.

This sequence joins TRBV7-9 and TRBJ2-1, with 7 positions matching TRBD2. Trimming took 5 bases from V and 7 from J; bases not matched to a gene: 11. Germline assignment: CDR1 SEHNR and CDR2 FQNEAQ (reference sequence). CDR3 length: 15 residues. The CDR3 reads CASSRERLAQNEQFF. The CDR3 coding sequence is TGTGCCAGCAGCCGGGAGAGACTAGCCCAAAATGAGCAGTTCTTC.

CDR3: CASSLEGNLYEQYF. As DNA, the CDR3 is TGCGCCAGCAGCCTGGAGGGGAACCTCTACGAGCAGTACTTC. V usage is TRBV5-1 and J usage is TRBJ2-7, with a weak D call TRBD2 (6 bases). The germline V gene encodes CDR1 SGHRS and CDR2 YFSETQ. The CDR3 sequence is 14 residues long. V was cut by 4 bases and J by 3 bases, with 14 bases left in between.

V and J are TRBV18 and TRBJ2-5; D is ambiguous. Germline lookup yields CDR1 KGHSH and CDR2 LQKENI. V was clipped by 2 bases and J by 5 bases, with 15 bases between them. The length of the CDR3 is 15 residues. The CDR3, as DNA: TGTGCCAGCTCACCAAATTTTAGATTGAATGAGACCCAGTACTTC. It translates to CASSPNFRLNETQYF.

This clone was seen just once. The chain uses TRBV30 and TRBJ1-2; 7 bases align to TRBD1. In germline, CDR1 is GTSNPN, CDR2 SVGIG (reference sequence). Trimming at V came to 0 bases and at J to 4 bases, leaving 8 bases not matched to a gene. CDR3 length equals 15 residues. CDR3 sequence: CAWSVQGTPFYGYTF. In nucleotides, the CDR3 is TGTGCCTGGAGTGTACAGGGGACACCTTTCTATGGCTACACCTTC. The entire variable domain, with the rest obtained from reference TRBV30 and TRBJ1-2, is as follows: SQTIHQWPATLVQPVGSPLSLECTVEGTSNPNLYWYRQAAGRGLQLLFYSVGIGQISSEVPQNLSASRPQDRQFILSSKKLLLSDSGFYLCAWSVQGTPFYGYTFGSGTRLTVV.

This clone was counted between two and nine times. V gene TRBV12-3 or TRBV12-4 combines with J gene TRBJ2-1; unclear D gene. The CDR3 contains 13 residues. Trimming removed 7 bases from V and 6 bases from J, with 13 bases in between. The CDR3 region has the DNA TGTGCCAGCAACAGAGACGTACCCAATGAGCAGTTCTTC. Protein: CASNRDVPNEQFF.

This clone has a handful of counts. The rearrangement uses TRBV4-1 and TRBJ2-5, with 11 bases matching TRBD1. The CDR3 contains 18 residues. The trim removed 6 bases at V and 5 bases at J, leaving 17 bases unmatched. Germline V gives CDR1 MGHRA, CDR2 YSYEKL. The CDR3 reads CASSPHPEDRGLRETQYF. CDR3 DNA: TGCGCCAGCAGTCCCCATCCCGAGGACAGGGGGCTTCGGGAGACCCAGTACTTC.

This clone was seen at least ten times. The chain uses TRBV4-3 and TRBJ1-6, with 8 bases identical to TRBD1. This CDR3 has 18 amino acids. The germline CDR1 and CDR2 sequences are LGHNA and YSLEER. The V segment lost 3 bases and the J segment 4 bases; nucleotides outside the gene matches: 11. The CDR3 protein is CASSHLGDRGRYNSPLHF. CDR3 in DNA: TGCGCCAGCAGCCACCTTGGAGACAGGGGTAGATATAATTCACCCCTCCACTTT.

The gene calls are TRBV11-2 and TRBJ1-3; D might be TRBD1 (5 bases). The germline V gene has CDR1 SGHAT and CDR2 FQNNGV. Trimming removed 7 bases at V and 0 bases at J, with 13 bases between. The CDR3 runs to 15 residues. CDR3 in DNA: TGTGCCAGCACCCGACAGTTACTCTCTGGAAACACCATATATTTT. Amino acid sequence: CASTRQLLSGNTIYF. Using reference TRBV11-2 and TRBJ1-3 for the parts outside the CDR3, the full variable domain is EAGVAQSPRYKIIEKRQSVAFWCNPISGHATLYWYQQILGQGPKLLIQFQNNGVVDDSQLPKDRFSAERLKGVDSTLKIQPAKLEDSAVYLCASTRQLLSGNTIYFGEGSWLTVV.

V is TRBV6-1 and J is TRBJ1-2; TRBD1 matches at 7 bases. The J segment lost 5 bases and the V segment lost 0 bases, leaving 3 bases of the junction unmatched. Per the germline V gene, CDR1 is MNHNS and CDR2 is SASEGT. This CDR3 has 14 amino acids. The CDR3 DNA is TGTGCCAGCAGTGAAGCGATCAGGGGGTATGGCTACACCTTC. This translates into CASSEAIRGYGYTF.

This clone was observed a few times. This sequence joins TRBV29-1 and TRBJ1-2; 8 positions agree with TRBD1. From germline, CDR1 is SQVTM and CDR2 ANQGSEA. Trimming removed 3 bases from V and 10 bases from J; junction bases left unmatched: 19. This CDR3 is built from 16 residues. The CDR3 coding sequence is TGCAGCGTTGATCTGGACAGGGAAGGGAGGCTTATATCCTACACCTTC. Protein product: CSVDLDREGRLISYTF.

There are a few counts of this clone. The chain employs TRBV6-6 and TRBJ1-2; D unresolved. This CDR3 has 12 amino acids. CDR1 is MNHNY and CDR2 is SVGAGI in the germline V gene (reference sequence). Trimming took 7 bases from V and 7 from J, leaving 13 bases between them. The CDR3 DNA reads as TGTGCCAGCACTCAGGTCCAACGTGGCTACACCTTC. The encoded protein is CASTQVQRGYTF.

This chain connects TRBV4-1 to TRBJ2-3, with 10 bases aligning to TRBD2. The CDR3 runs to 17 residues. V lost 0 bases, J lost 5 bases, and 8 bases stayed unmatched. Germline V gene lookup returns CDR1 MGHRA and CDR2 YSYEKL. CDR3 sequence: CASSQDALAGVGDTQYF. The CDR3 DNA reads TGCGCCAGCAGCCAAGATGCGCTAGCGGGAGTTGGAGATACGCAGTATTTT.

The V gene is TRBV28, the J gene TRBJ1-1, with TRBD1 matching over 7 bases. Trimming removed 5 bases from V and 3 bases from J; junction bases left unmatched: 6. CDR3 length: 14 amino acids. Per germline, CDR1 MDHEN and CDR2 SYDVKM. The CDR3 DNA follows: TGTGCCAGCAGTCCAATACAGGGGTACACTGAAGCTTTCTTT. This sequence encodes CASSPIQGYTEAFF.

The chain carries TRBV7-9 and TRBJ1-6; the match to TRBD1 covers 9 bases. Germline-derived CDR1 and CDR2 are SEHNR and FQNEAQ (reference sequence). Trimming at V came to 5 bases and at J to 7 bases, leaving 3 bases not matched to a gene. The CDR3 consists of 14 residues. The CDR3 sequence is CASSQGTGNSPLHF. CDR3 in DNA: TGTGCCAGCAGCCAAGGGACAGGGAATTCACCCCTCCACTTT.

The chain recombines TRBV28 with TRBJ2-3; 10 nucleotides match TRBD1. J gave up 4 bases and V 5 bases, and 12 bases lay outside the gene matches. CDR1 is MDHEN and CDR2 is SYDVKM in the germline V gene. This CDR3 has 17 residues. The DNA of the CDR3 is TGTGCCAGCAGTCTCACCCCCGACAGGGGGCGCGCAGATACGCAGTATTTT. This gives the protein CASSLTPDRGRADTQYF.

The V gene is TRBV7-2, the J gene TRBJ2-1; 9 nucleotides align to TRBD2. The CDR3 has 14 amino acids. CDR1 is SGHTA and CDR2 is FQGNSA in the germline V gene. Trimming at V came to 4 bases and at J to 9 bases, leaving 7 bases not matched to a gene. The CDR3 here is CASSSPTTSGEQFF. The CDR3 nucleotides read TGTGCCAGCAGCTCCCCAACGACTAGCGGTGAGCAGTTCTTC.

The gene calls are TRBV29-1 and TRBJ2-2; TRBD1 agrees at 10 bases. The CDR3 contains 13 residues. Germline values: CDR1 SQVTM, CDR2 ANQGSEA. Trimming cost V 7 bases and J 7 bases; bases outside gene matches: 6. The CDR3, as DNA: TGCAGCGCCTCGACAGGGGGCCACGGGGAGCTGTTTTTT. Protein: CSASTGGHGELFF.

V is TRBV6-4 and J is TRBJ2-2; 9 nucleotides line up with TRBD1. The CDR3 contains 15 residues. The V gene's germline CDR1 is MRHNA and CDR2 SNTAGT. Losses at the gene ends were 6 bases for V and 3 bases for J; bases not matched to a gene: 5. The CDR3 loop is CASRPRQGDTGELFF. The CDR3 coding sequence is TGTGCCAGCAGGCCTAGACAGGGGGACACCGGGGAGCTGTTTTTT.

The chain joins TRBV9 to TRBJ1-2; 7 bases are a match to TRBD1. The CDR3 has 16 amino acids. The V and J ends lost 0 bases and 5 bases, in that order; junction bases with no gene match: 10. Per the germline V gene, CDR1 is SGDLS and CDR2 is YYNGEE. The CDR3: CASSVEGSGGGYGYTF. As DNA, the CDR3 is TGTGCCAGCAGCGTAGAAGGGTCAGGGGGTGGATATGGCTACACCTTC.

This clone was recorded many times. The chain carries TRBV2 and TRBJ2-7; D call uncertain. The germline V gene encodes CDR1 SNHLY and CDR2 FYNNEI. The CDR3 contains 14 residues. The V and J ends lost 3 bases and 0 bases respectively, with 9 bases between them. CDR3 in amino acids: CASSDSSLSYEQYF. In DNA form, the CDR3 reads TGTGCCAGCAGTGATAGCAGCCTCTCCTACGAGCAGTACTTC.

J is TRBJ2-2 and V is TRBV21-1; the table's D call of TRBD2 was not tested on the DNA. TRBV21-1 constitutes a pseudogene. The CDR3 totals 13 residues. The CDR3 sequence: CASSTIPVGELFF. The CDR3 DNA sequence: TGTGCCAGCAGCACTATACCCGTCGGGGAGCTGTTTTTT.

The chain recombines TRBV4-2 with TRBJ2-1; 9 bases line up with TRBD2. With V trimmed by 4 bases and J by 0 bases, 1 base remained unmatched. The length of the CDR3 is 15 residues. CDR1 and CDR2 from the germline V gene are LGHNA and YNFKEQ. The CDR3 reads CASSPSGDSYNEQFF. The CDR3 DNA follows: TGTGCCAGCAGCCCTAGCGGGGACTCCTACAATGAGCAGTTCTTC.